A single sample is the source of the 28 T cell receptor beta chains below, sequenced in a study of blood T cell repertoires in COVID-19. Only in-frame clones appear in the TCRdb table, and some are missing; sequencing was by immunoSEQ multiplex PCR. The sample comprises roughly 220,000 clones, around 88% of which are singletons, and roughly 14% rests with the top ten. Sequenced: PBMCs or T cells enriched from blood (not recorded which). The receptors derive from a woman in her fifties or sixties with acute COVID-19.

The rearrangement uses TRBV5-6 and TRBJ2-1; 7 positions agree with TRBD1. J lost 2 bases, V lost 4 bases, and 6 bases had no gene match. CDR1 SGHDT and CDR2 YYEEEE come from the germline V gene. There are 15 residues in the CDR3. Here the CDR3 reads CASSQGTATYNEQFF. CDR3 DNA: TGTGCCAGCAGCCAAGGGACAGCTACCTACAATGAGCAGTTCTTC.

The chain combines TRBV6-5 with TRBJ2-5; D possibly corresponds to TRBD2 (5 bases). The CDR3 is made up of 13 amino acids. Germline CDR1 reads MNHEY; CDR2 reads SVGAGI. V lost 10 bases and J 4 bases, leaving 16 bases between the germline ends. Written as DNA, the CDR3 is TGTGCCACCGGAACTGGGGAGCGAGAGACCCAGTACTTC. Protein: CATGTGERETQYF.

The rearrangement joins TRBV7-9 to TRBJ2-1; 8 nucleotides match TRBD2. CDR3 length: 15 residues. In germline, CDR1 is SEHNR, CDR2 FQNEAQ (reference sequence). V shed 5 bases, J shed 0 bases, and the junction held 3 bases outside the gene matches. The CDR3 DNA reads TGTGCCAGCAGCACCAGCGGGGGCTCCTACAATGAGCAGTTCTTC. It encodes CASSTSGGSYNEQFF.

Remarks on this clone: The junction and the germline gene differ at one end; a read error may be behind it. Within the sample, other DNA sequences also encode this same CDR3. This chain joins TRBV27 and TRBJ2-7, with D perhaps matching TRBD1 (6 bases). Germline values: CDR1 MNHEY, CDR2 SMNVEV (reference sequence). This CDR3 has 13 amino acids. The CDR3 nucleotides are TGTGCCAGTAGTTTAGGACAGTCCTACGAGCAGTACTTC. It codes for CASSLGQSYEQYF.

The chain carries TRBV25-1 and TRBJ2-7; 8 bases are shared with TRBD2. Germline assignment: CDR1 MGHDK and CDR2 SYGVNS. V dropped 1 base and J dropped 4; count of bases not matched to a gene: 3. This CDR3 contains 14 residues. Here the CDR3 DNA reads TGTGCCAGCAGTGAATTTGGGACTAGTTACGAGCAGTACTTC. This codes for CASSEFGTSYEQYF.

The V gene is TRBV30, the J gene TRBJ1-2; TRBD1 might be the D (6 bases). CDR1 GTSNPN and CDR2 SVGIG come from the germline V gene (reference sequence). With 2 bases removed from V and 6 bases from J, the gap between germline ends came to 13 bases. The CDR3 length is 13 residues. CDR3 region: CAWSPQQGNGYTF. In DNA, the CDR3 is TGTGCCTGGAGTCCCCAACAGGGAAATGGCTACACCTTC.

V and J are TRBV5-1 and TRBJ2-1; maybe TRBD2 (5 bases). V lost 4 bases and J lost 0, with 14 bases in between. In germline, CDR1 is SGHRS, CDR2 YFSETQ. There are 16 residues in the CDR3. CDR3 nucleotides: TGCGCCAGCAGCCCTGGAAGTGGGAGCTCCTACAATGAGCAGTTCTTC. Its translation is CASSPGSGSSYNEQFF.

The gene calls are TRBV27 and TRBJ2-7; tentative D call: TRBD1 (5 bases). Germline V gene sequence: CDR1 MNHEY, CDR2 SMNVEV (reference sequence). The V end was cut by 3 bases, the J end by 1 base, with 7 bases between. The CDR3 has 13 amino acids. The CDR3 is CASSLQGSYEQYF. The CDR3 DNA follows: TGTGCCAGCAGTTTGCAGGGATCCTACGAGCAGTACTTC.

The rearrangement links TRBV28 to TRBJ1-5; no firm D call. The germline V gene encodes CDR1 MDHEN and CDR2 SYDVKM. The CDR3 has 12 residues. V was cut by 11 bases and J by 2 bases, with 10 bases left in between. CDR3 amino acids: CACEEGNQPQHF. The CDR3 nucleotides are TGTGCCTGCGAAGAGGGCAATCAGCCCCAGCATTTT. Drawing the rest from reference TRBV28 and TRBJ1-5, the complete variable domain is DVKVTQSSRYLVKRTGEKVFLECVQDMDHENMFWYRQDPGLGLRLIYFSYDVKMKEKGDIPEGYSVSREKKERFSLILESASTNQTSMYLCACEEGNQPQHFGDGTRLSIL.

J is TRBJ1-4 and V is TRBV9; possible D gene TRBD1, 6 bases. In germline, CDR1 is SGDLS, CDR2 YYNGEE. With 4 bases removed from V and 8 bases from J, the gap between germline ends came to 15 bases. This CDR3 is built from 14 residues. The CDR3 loop is CASSTRGIQEKLFF. The CDR3 DNA reads as TGTGCCAGCAGCACCAGGGGTATTCAGGAAAAACTGTTTTTT.

The CDR3 here is CATSRGQGDEQYF. In nucleotides, the CDR3 is TGTGCCACCAGCAGGGGGCAGGGGGACGAGCAGTACTTC. The V and J genes are TRBV15 and TRBJ2-7, with TRBD1 identical over 7 bases. CDR1 and CDR2 from the germline V gene are LNHNV and YYDKDF (reference sequence). The length of the CDR3 is 13 residues. The V gene end was trimmed by 3 bases and the J gene end by 5 bases; junction bases not matched to a gene: 4. The full variable domain, rest sourced from reference TRBV15 and TRBJ2-7, is DAMVIQNPRYQVTQFGKPVTLSCSQTLNHNVMYWYQQKSSQAPKLLFHYYDKDFNNEADTPDNFQSRRPNTSFCFLDIRSPGLGDTAMYLCATSRGQGDEQYFGPGTRLTVT.

The J gene is TRBJ1-2, the V gene TRBV28, with D possibly being TRBD1 (6 bases). This CDR3 region has 16 residues. Germline V gene sequence: CDR1 MDHEN, CDR2 SYDVKM. Trimming removed 2 bases from V and 8 bases from J, with 21 bases in between. The CDR3 here is CASSLRGVQGRTGYTF. The CDR3 DNA is TGTGCCAGCAGTTTACGGGGGGTTCAGGGGCGGACGGGCTACACCTTC.

The sample holds a few counts of this clone. The V gene is TRBV27, the J gene TRBJ1-6, with TRBD1 matching over 7 bases. V dropped 7 bases and J dropped 9; count of bases not matched to a gene: 15. The germline V gene encodes CDR1 MNHEY and CDR2 SMNVEV (reference sequence). The CDR3 has 16 amino acids. DNA for the CDR3: TGTGCCAGCACCGCTCTCTCCAGGGGGTCTGGTTCACCCCTCCACTTT. Protein: CASTALSRGSGSPLHF.

The chain combines TRBV9 with TRBJ2-3; TRBD1 matches at 9 bases. The CDR3 is 16 residues long. V lost 1 base and J lost 3; bases outside the gene matches: 6. Looked up from germline, CDR1 is SGDLS and CDR2 is YYNGEE. As DNA, the CDR3 is TGTGCCAGCAGCGTAACTACAGGGGGCGGGACAGATACGCAGTATTTT. Its translation is CASSVTTGGGTDTQYF. The whole variable domain, remainder taken from reference TRBV9 and TRBJ2-3, is DSGVTQTPKHLITATGQRVTLRCSPRSGDLSVYWYQQSLDQGLQFLIQYYNGEERAKGNILERFSAQQFPDLHSELNLSSLELGDSALYFCASSVTTGGGTDTQYFGPGTRLTVL.

The chain employs TRBV28 and TRBJ1-4; D remains unclear. Germline-derived CDR1 and CDR2 are MDHEN and SYDVKM. This CDR3 is 14 amino acids long. V lost 6 bases and J 7 bases, leaving 15 bases between the germline ends. CDR3 nucleotide sequence: TGTGCCAGCAGATTCCCGGGAAATCGTGAAAAACTGTTTTTT. This codes for CASRFPGNREKLFF.

The chain has TRBV12-1 and TRBJ1-6; TRBD1 reflects the table's D call only, with no check against the DNA. TRBV12-1 is designated a pseudogene. CDR3 length: 13 amino acids. CDR3 bases: TGTGCCAGCAGCTTAAGGGGAAATTCACCCCTCCACTTT. Its protein is CASSLRGNSPLHF.

This chain connects TRBV20-1 to TRBJ2-2; TRBD2 matches at 12 bases. CDR3 length equals 17 residues. J was trimmed by 5 bases and V by 3 bases; bases with no gene match: 10. Per the germline V gene, CDR1 is DFQATT and CDR2 is SNEGSKA (reference sequence). Here the CDR3 DNA reads TGCAGTGCTAGTGGTCTAGCGGGAGGGCCGGGAACCGGGGAGCTGTTTTTT. Translating it yields CSASGLAGGPGTGELFF.

The gene calls are TRBV14 and TRBJ2-7; unclear D gene. The CDR3 is 14 residues long. In germline, CDR1 is SGHDN, CDR2 FVKESK. Trimming cost V 4 bases and J 5 bases, with 15 bases left between them. CDR3 region: CASSRQWAFNEQYF. CDR3 in DNA: TGTGCCAGCAGCCGTCAATGGGCCTTCAACGAGCAGTACTTC. The variable domain in full, completed from reference TRBV14 and TRBJ2-7, reads EAGVTQFPSHSVIEKGQTVTLRCDPISGHDNLYWYRRVMGKEIKFLLHFVKESKQDESGMPNNRFLAERTGGTYSTLKVQPAELEDSGVYFCASSRQWAFNEQYFGPGTRLTVT.

The chain employs TRBV7-3 and TRBJ2-5; D might be TRBD2 (6 bases). Germline lookup yields CDR1 SGHTA and CDR2 FQGTGA. V lost 7 bases and J lost 1, with 13 bases in between. The CDR3 loop spans 14 amino acids. CDR3 DNA: TGTGCCAGCACTCAACCGGGAGCCCAAGAGACCCAGTACTTC. Translating gives CASTQPGAQETQYF.

This clone occurred once. This rearrangement joins TRBV6-5 to TRBJ2-7, with a tentative D call TRBD1 (6 bases). Germline CDR1 reads MNHEY; CDR2 reads SVGAGI. V dropped 2 bases and J dropped 6 bases, with 8 bases sitting between them. The CDR3 runs 12 residues. The CDR3 DNA is TGTGCCAGCAGTTACAGGGGGAGCGAGCAGTACTTC. It yields the protein CASSYRGSEQYF.

This chain connects TRBV20-1 to TRBJ1-4; 7 bases align to TRBD1. Germline trimming cut 3 bases from V and 3 bases from J; bases unmatched to any gene: 7. In germline, CDR1 is DFQATT, CDR2 SNEGSKA (reference sequence). This CDR3 has 15 amino acids. CDR3 loop: CSASNPQGSNEKLFF. The CDR3 DNA follows: TGCAGTGCTAGTAACCCACAGGGGTCTAATGAAAAACTGTTTTTT.

The chain has TRBV7-3 and TRBJ2-6, with 7 bases that match TRBD1. This CDR3 has 18 residues. With V trimmed by 3 bases and J by 0 bases, 8 bases remained unmatched. Germline values: CDR1 SGHTA, CDR2 FQGTGA. The CDR3 DNA follows: TGTGCCAGCAGCTTGACGGGACAGCCTAACTCTGGGGCCAACGTCCTGACTTTC. This encodes CASSLTGQPNSGANVLTF.

For this clone: The sample holds other DNA sequences that translate to the same CDR3. The chain links TRBV28 to TRBJ1-2; D is unclear. Germline V gene sequence: CDR1 MDHEN, CDR2 SYDVKM. The CDR3 is 12 residues long. V gave up 3 bases and J gave up 3 bases, with 5 bases separating them. This chain's CDR3 is CASSFSDYGYTF. The CDR3 nucleotides are TGTGCCAGCAGTTTTTCTGACTATGGCTACACCTTC.

The V gene is TRBV6-2 or TRBV6-3, the J gene TRBJ1-5; D not resolved. The CDR3 totals 15 residues. Trimming shortened V by 3 bases and J by 0 bases, and 9 bases separated the two germline ends. CDR1 and CDR2 (germline): MNHEY, SVGEGT. The CDR3 region is CASSYNTLSNQPQHF. The CDR3, as DNA: TGTGCCAGCAGTTATAACACCCTTAGCAATCAGCCCCAGCATTTT.

The genes are TRBV7-9 and TRBJ2-1; possibly TRBD2 for D (6 bases). The V and J ends lost 5 bases and 6 bases respectively, with 20 bases between them. This CDR3 is 16 amino acids long. Per germline, CDR1 SEHNR and CDR2 FQNEAQ (reference sequence). CDR3 in DNA: TGTGCCAGCAGCCCGCGGGGTGTACAGGAGGCCAATGAGCAGTTCTTC. Amino acids: CASSPRGVQEANEQFF.

This clone turned up a few times. The chain employs TRBV6-2 or TRBV6-3 and TRBJ1-1; 12 bases map to TRBD1. CDR1 is MNHEY and CDR2 is SVGEGT in the germline V gene. The CDR3 is made up of 15 amino acids. The ends lost 5 bases at V and 3 bases at J; junction bases unmatched: 4. CDR3 nucleotides: TGTGCCAGCAGTGAGGGACAGGGGGCGGACACTGAAGCTTTCTTT. It is translated as CASSEGQGADTEAFF.

The CDR3 loop reads CASSQDPEVQETQYF. The CDR3 coding sequence is TGTGCCAGCAGCCAAGATCCGGAGGTCCAAGAGACCCAGTACTTC. The chain couples TRBV3-1 (or the pseudogene TRBV3-2) to TRBJ2-5, with TRBD2 as a possible D gene (5 bases). The CDR3 loop spans 15 amino acids. Trimming took 0 bases from V and 1 from J, leaving 9 bases between them. Germline-derived CDR1 and CDR2 are LGHDT and YNNKEL (reference sequence).

J is TRBJ1-1 and V is TRBV2; TRBD1 matches at 7 bases. This CDR3 comprises 15 residues. The germline gives CDR1 SNHLY, CDR2 FYNNEI. After removal of 6 bases from V and 2 bases from J, the junction contained 9 bases not matched to a gene. CDR3 loop: CASRQRQGTNTEAFF. The CDR3 bases are TGTGCCAGCAGGCAACGACAGGGAACCAACACTGAAGCTTTCTTT.